These 30 T cell receptor beta chains came from one sample sequenced in a study of Tregs in tolerant kidney transplant recipients (dated by TCRdb to about 2019). These receptors are not linked to any known antigen. Preparation of the library involved the immunoSEQ multiplex PCR assay. TCRdb mirrors the immuneACCESS table, restricted to in-frame sequences. Some clones are absent from its copies; in checked studies, under half trace to an unresolved V gene, and the reason for the others is unknown. Here the sample has about 8,600 clones; under 55% occur a single time. The ten largest account for roughly 5% of the sample. The source material was CD4+ T cells from blood cultured with allogeneic cells. The receptors were gathered from a human donor in good health.

The chain combines TRBV11-2 with TRBJ1-3; the D gene is possibly TRBD1 (5 bases). The V and J ends lost 5 bases and 7 bases respectively, with 21 bases between them. In germline, CDR1 is SGHAT, CDR2 FQNNGV. The CDR3 sequence is 16 residues long. The CDR3 DNA follows: TGTGCCAGCAGCCTTCAACCGGGACCCTCCTGGAACACCATATATTTT. Its translation is CASSLQPGPSWNTIYF.

This clone appeared once. V and J are TRBV27 and TRBJ1-1; D is undetermined. V dropped 8 bases and J dropped 5 bases, with 15 bases sitting between them. The CDR3 has 13 amino acids. Per the germline V gene, CDR1 is MNHEY and CDR2 is SMNVEV (reference sequence). The CDR3 spells CASRLAMRTEAFF. The CDR3 coding sequence is TGTGCCAGCCGACTTGCTATGCGGACTGAAGCTTTCTTT.

By its share, this clone is medium-sized. This chain uses TRBV2 with TRBJ1-2; tentatively, D is TRBD1 (6 bases). This CDR3 comprises 13 residues. The germline V and J ends were trimmed by 6 bases and 8 bases, with 16 bases remaining between them. The germline V gene has CDR1 SNHLY and CDR2 FYNNEI. CDR3 sequence (DNA): TGTGCCAGCAGGGACAGAGAAAGTGGGGGCTACACCTTC. This encodes CASRDRESGGYTF.

This sequence joins TRBV5-1 and TRBJ1-2; the D gene is possibly TRBD1 (5 bases). The germline V and J ends were trimmed by 4 bases and 6 bases, with 16 bases remaining between them. Germline lookup yields CDR1 SGHRS and CDR2 YFSETQ. The CDR3 extends over 14 amino acids. DNA of the CDR3: TGCGCCAGCAGCAGGACGGGGCTGGAGGATGGCTACACCTTC. It specifies CASSRTGLEDGYTF.

V is TRBV7-6 and J is TRBJ2-7, with D perhaps matching TRBD1 or TRBD2 (6 bases each). The germline V gene encodes CDR1 SGHVS and CDR2 FNYEAQ. The ends were cut back, 5 bases at V and 6 bases at J, with 14 bases in the middle. The CDR3 totals 13 residues. The chain's CDR3 is CASSAARGGEQYF. The DNA for the CDR3 is TGTGCCAGCAGCGCAGCCAGGGGAGGCGAGCAGTACTTC.

The chain links TRBV5-5 to TRBJ2-7; no reliable D call. Germline lookup yields CDR1 SGHKS and CDR2 YYEKEE (reference sequence). This CDR3 is built from 13 residues. Trimming removed 0 bases at V and 4 bases at J, with 8 bases between. The CDR3 reads CASSLAGRYEQYF. The CDR3 DNA reads TGTGCCAGCAGCTTGGCGGGCAGGTACGAGCAGTACTTC.

V gene TRBV7-2 combines with J gene TRBJ2-1; 7 bases agree with TRBD2. Trimming cost V 5 bases and J 12 bases; bases outside gene matches: 19. This CDR3 has 16 amino acids. The germline gives CDR1 SGHTA, CDR2 FQGNSA. The DNA of the CDR3 is TGTGCCAGCAGCGTAGGGCGGGAGATGTATTCTGGAGGGCAGTTCTTC. Translating it yields CASSVGREMYSGGQFF.

The chain combines TRBV7-2 with TRBJ2-7, with D maybe TRBD2 (6 bases). The germline V and J ends were trimmed by 0 bases and 4 bases, with 10 bases remaining between them. The length of the CDR3 is 14 residues. The germline V gene has CDR1 SGHTA and CDR2 FQGNSA. This CDR3 reads CASSLARGLYEQYF. The CDR3 bases are TGTGCCAGCAGCTTAGCGCGGGGACTTTACGAGCAGTACTTC. Full variable domain (outside the CDR3, taken from reference TRBV7-2 and TRBJ2-7): GAGVSQSPSNKVTEKGKDVELRCDPISGHTALYWYRQSLGQGLEFLIYFQGNSAPDKSGLPSDRFSAERTGGSVSTLTIQRTQQEDSAVYLCASSLARGLYEQYFGPGTRLTVT.

This clone was counted a few times. The genes are TRBV6-5 and TRBJ2-2, with 10 bases lining up with TRBD2. The V gene end was trimmed by 6 bases and the J gene end by 4 bases; junction bases not matched to a gene: 5. In germline, CDR1 is MNHEY, CDR2 SVGAGI. The CDR3 runs 15 residues. The CDR3 nucleotides read TGTGCCAGCAGGACAGCGGGGGGGCGCACCGGGGAGCTGTTTTTT. This encodes CASRTAGGRTGELFF.

This chain uses TRBV15 with TRBJ1-2; a weak D match, TRBD1 (5 bases). The CDR3 is 15 amino acids. Germline V CDR1 and CDR2: LNHNV, YYDKDF (reference sequence). V gave up 0 bases and J gave up 6 bases, with 14 bases separating them. CDR3 sequence: CATSRDLGRGNGYTF. The CDR3 DNA reads as TGTGCCACCAGCAGAGATTTGGGCCGGGGGAATGGCTACACCTTC.

The chain uses TRBV6-5 and TRBJ1-1, with TRBD1 identical over 7 bases. The CDR3 contains 11 residues. CDR1 and CDR2 from the germline V gene are MNHEY and SVGAGI. The J segment lost 10 bases and the V segment lost 6 bases, leaving 5 bases of the junction unmatched. The CDR3: CASSRDSRAFF. CDR3 coding DNA: TGTGCCAGCAGCCGGGACAGCAGAGCTTTCTTT.

V usage is TRBV11-1 and J usage is TRBJ1-4; D is possibly TRBD1 (5 bases). There are 15 residues in the CDR3. CDR1 is SGHAT and CDR2 is FQDESV in the germline V gene (reference sequence). V lost 4 bases to trimming and J lost 4 bases, with 13 bases between them. Here the CDR3 reads CASSSRGAYNEKLFF. CDR3 nucleotides: TGTGCCAGCAGCTCCCGGGGCGCTTATAATGAAAAACTGTTTTTT.

Relative to its sample, this clone is medium-sized. This chain joins TRBV29-1 and TRBJ1-2, with D tentatively TRBD1 (5 bases). Per germline, CDR1 SQVTM and CDR2 ANQGSEA. The CDR3 has 11 amino acids. Trimming took off 4 bases at V and 8 bases at J, with 11 bases between the two ends. In DNA, the CDR3 is TGCAGCGTTGGCCGGGGCGGCGGCTACACCTTC. Translating gives CSVGRGGGYTF.

This clone was detected only once. The chain combines TRBV6-5 with TRBJ2-3, with a possible D match to TRBD1 (6 bases). Germline V gene lookup returns CDR1 MNHEY and CDR2 SVGAGI. This CDR3 spans 12 amino acids. V was clipped by 3 bases and J by 11 bases, with 12 bases between them. This CDR3 is CASSYTSGQQYF. In nucleotides, the CDR3 is TGTGCCAGCAGTTATACCTCGGGACAGCAGTATTTT.

The chain uses TRBV11-3 and TRBJ2-7, with a tentative D call TRBD2 (5 bases). The CDR3 runs to 15 residues. CDR1 is SGHNT, CDR2 YENEEA, per germline. The germline V and J ends were trimmed by 3 bases and 2 bases, with 14 bases remaining between them. CDR3 region: CASSFRTGFTYEQYF. The CDR3 coding sequence is TGTGCCAGCAGCTTCCGGACTGGATTCACCTACGAGCAGTACTTC.

The J gene is TRBJ2-2, the V gene TRBV9; D remains ambiguous. This CDR3 comprises 14 residues. CDR1 and CDR2 from the germline V gene are SGDLS and YYNGEE. Trimming shortened V by 3 bases and J by 0 bases, and 6 bases separated the two germline ends. The CDR3 region is CASSASSNTGELFF. CDR3 DNA: TGTGCCAGCAGCGCGAGTTCGAACACCGGGGAGCTGTTTTTT.

This clone was counted only a few times. The chain carries TRBV7-9 and TRBJ2-7; 8 bases are shared with TRBD2. CDR3 length: 15 amino acids. The J segment lost 6 bases and the V segment lost 5 bases, leaving 12 bases of the junction unmatched. The V gene's germline CDR1 is SEHNR and CDR2 FQNEAQ (reference sequence). The CDR3 region has the DNA TGTGCCAGCAGCCCCACTAGCGGAAGAAGGGGCGAGCAGTACTTC. This codes for CASSPTSGRRGEQYF.

This clone is medium-sized in the sample. The chain is built from TRBV2 and TRBJ2-1; TRBD2 matches 12 bases. V was pared by 8 bases and J by 10 bases, with 12 bases of the junction left unmatched. The CDR3 loop spans 15 amino acids. Looked up from germline, CDR1 is SNHLY and CDR2 is FYNNEI. The CDR3 coding sequence is TGTGCCAGCTGCTCTCTAGCGGGAGGGCCGGTCGAGCAGTTCTTC. This sequence encodes CASCSLAGGPVEQFF.

The rearrangement links TRBV23-1 to TRBJ1-1; TRBD1 agrees at 7 bases. Being an ORF, TRBV23-1 has a function that is uncertain. With 4 bases clipped from V and 11 bases from J, the junction kept 13 bases outside the gene matches. The length of the CDR3 is 14 residues. This chain's CDR3 is CASSRPTGLAVAFF. In nucleotides, the CDR3 is TGCGCCAGCAGTCGGCCGACAGGGTTAGCCGTCGCTTTCTTT.

The rearrangement joins TRBV18 to TRBJ2-6; D is tentatively TRBD1 or TRBD2 (5 bases each). Deletions cut 0 bases from V and 2 bases from J, with 8 bases between. Germline CDR1 is KGHSH and CDR2 is LQKENI. The CDR3 totals 16 residues. CDR3 nucleotides: TGTGCCAGCTCACCACCGGGGCGGGCTGGGGCCAACGTCCTGACTTTC. It translates to CASSPPGRAGANVLTF.

This clone was found a few times. The chain carries TRBV28 and TRBJ1-5; 7 bases are a match to TRBD1. V was pared by 5 bases and J by 5 bases, with 6 bases of the junction left unmatched. CDR3 length: 14 residues. Germline CDR1 MDHEN, CDR2 SYDVKM. CDR3 DNA: TGTGCCAGCAGTATTCCAGGGGGGCATCAGCCCCAGCATTTT. Its protein product is CASSIPGGHQPQHF.

This clone was seen a few times. The V gene is TRBV5-5, the J gene TRBJ2-4; tentatively, D is TRBD2 (5 bases). V was clipped by 0 bases and J by 5 bases, with 9 bases between them. The length of the CDR3 is 14 residues. The germline V gene has CDR1 SGHKS and CDR2 YYEKEE (reference sequence). The CDR3 DNA sequence: TGTGCCAGCAGCTTGGCGGGGTCTCAAAACATTCAGTACTTC. Translating it yields CASSLAGSQNIQYF.

V is TRBV4-3 and J is TRBJ2-5; 10 bases are a match to TRBD2. CDR3 size: 16 residues. Germline trimming cut 1 base from V and 5 bases from J; bases unmatched to any gene: 7. Per germline, CDR1 LGHNA and CDR2 YSLEER. CDR3 DNA: TGCGCCAGCAGCCAAGGCAGCGGGGGGGCAATGGAGACCCAGTACTTC. It encodes CASSQGSGGAMETQYF.

The rearrangement joins TRBV5-4 to TRBJ1-2; TRBD1 might be the D (6 bases). Germline CDR1 is SGHNT and CDR2 is YYREEE (reference sequence). Trimming cost V 2 bases and J 1 base, with 18 bases left between them. This CDR3 is 17 amino acids long. The CDR3 loop reads CASSLGQTLRGNYGYTF. The CDR3 DNA reads TGTGCCAGCAGCTTAGGACAGACATTAAGGGGTAACTATGGCTACACCTTC.

A word on this clone: One end of the junction does not line up with germline, which may come from a read error. V is TRBV5-4 and J is TRBJ2-3; tentative D call: TRBD1 (6 bases). CDR1 and CDR2 from the germline V gene are SGHNT and YYREEE (reference sequence). This CDR3 spans 16 amino acids. The CDR3 protein is CASSQDSVGATDTQYF. DNA of the CDR3: TGCGCCAGCAGCCAAGATTCGGTGGGGGCGACAGATACGCAGTATTTT.

This clone ranks as medium-sized. V is TRBV18 and J is TRBJ2-7; 7 bases are shared with TRBD1. V trimming: 4 bases; J trimming: 0 bases; junction bases outside the gene matches: 9. CDR3 length equals 16 residues. Germline V lookup: CDR1 KGHSH, CDR2 LQKENI. The CDR3 sequence: CASSLRMGQSSYEQYF. Written as DNA, the CDR3 is TGTGCCAGCTCACTGAGGATGGGACAGAGCTCCTACGAGCAGTACTTC.

The chain recombines TRBV15 with TRBJ1-4; D is unresolved. Germline assignment: CDR1 LNHNV and CDR2 YYDKDF (reference sequence). There are 13 residues in the CDR3. Trimming removed 3 bases at V and 5 bases at J, with 7 bases between. The CDR3 nucleotides are TGTGCCACCAGCAGGGCATTAAATGAAAAACTGTTTTTT. Translated: CATSRALNEKLFF.

This clone was counted only a few times. This sequence joins TRBV4-1 and TRBJ2-7; D uncertain. The V end was cut by 0 bases, the J end by 2 bases, with 11 bases between. The CDR3 length is 15 residues. Germline V gene lookup returns CDR1 MGHRA and CDR2 YSYEKL. CDR3 bases: TGCGCCAGCAGCCAAGATGATGCGGAGCCCTACGAGCAGTACTTC. Protein product: CASSQDDAEPYEQYF.

The chain employs TRBV30 and TRBJ1-4, with a possible D match to TRBD1 (5 bases). Germline V gives CDR1 GTSNPN, CDR2 SVGIG (reference sequence). Between the trimmed V and J ends, which lost 5 bases and 4 bases, there was a span of 17 bases. CDR3 length: 15 amino acids. The CDR3 sequence is CAWAGYRQNNEKLFF. The CDR3 DNA reads as TGTGCCTGGGCAGGGTACCGACAGAATAATGAAAAACTGTTTTTT.

This clone has only a few counts. V is TRBV5-4 and J is TRBJ1-4; 9 bases map to TRBD1. This CDR3 has 13 amino acids. Germline V gene data show CDR1 as SGHNT and CDR2 as YYREEE (reference sequence). Trimming removed 6 bases from V and 7 bases from J; junction bases left unmatched: 4. The chain's CDR3 is CASTRDRAEKLFF. Written as DNA, the CDR3 is TGTGCCAGCACCCGGGACAGGGCTGAAAAACTGTTTTTT.